Sequencing of this T cell receptor beta chain was carried out in a study of cytomegalovirus exposure and HLA in healthy donors. Findings and limits, study-wide: The authors enumerated around 150 TCR beta chains as linked to cytomegalovirus. Most TCRs appeared rarely, but some public TCRs recurred in many donors.

The method was immunoSEQ multiplex PCR; TCRdb's version includes in-frame clones alone and lacks a portion of them. The data contain tens of thousands of clones, approximately 90% of them seen just once; the ten biggest clones take up around 1.8%. A note on this clone: Its antigen is as yet unknown.

The CDR3 consists of 13 residues. Germline V CDR1 and CDR2: SGHDT, YYEEEE. Trimming removed 2 bases from V and 3 bases from J, with 9 bases in between. This TCR derives from a young woman in good health and CMV-seronegative. Sequencing was performed on PBMCs. The V gene is TRBV5-6, the J gene TRBJ2-7, with D unclear. This CDR3 is CASSFVSNYEQYF. DNA of the CDR3: TGTGCCAGCAGCTTCGTGAGTAACTACGAGCAGTACTTC.